This TCR beta chain was identified during a study of T cell clonotyping in hematopoietic cell transplantation. The overall study: Cytoreduction preceded collection of pretransplant recipient samples.

The sample's time point: recipient sample about 28 days before transplant, after cytoreduction. Whole-study findings and limits: Few recipient clonotypes overlapped donors; over 97% were de novo at given depth.

Produced via immunoSEQ multiplex PCR; TCRdb's table is partial and in-frame only. The sample lists 25,000 to 30,000 clones, 70% to 80% occurring once. The CDR3 is 15 amino acids. The V gene lost 5 bases and the J gene lost 0 bases, with 11 bases spanning the gap. Germline CDR1 is SGHTA and CDR2 is FQGNSA. In regard to this clone: Its antigen is currently unknown.

Sequencing used peripheral blood mononuclear cells, obtained before stem cell transplant. This clonotype originated in a woman in her thirties with chronic myeloid leukemia. Some clones in this sample may be carry-over from other donors' samples. V usage is TRBV7-2 and J usage is TRBJ2-1; D is unresolved. CDR3 bases: TGTGCCAGCAGCCCAGACTCGAGCTCCTACAATGAGCAGTTCTTC. It is translated as CASSPDSSSYNEQFF. The full variable domain, with the rest looked up from reference TRBV7-2 and TRBJ2-1, is GAGVSQSPSNKVTEKGKDVELRCDPISGHTALYWYRQSLGQGLEFLIYFQGNSAPDKSGLPSDRFSAERTGGSVSTLTIQRTQQEDSAVYLCASSPDSSSYNEQFFGPGTRLTVL.